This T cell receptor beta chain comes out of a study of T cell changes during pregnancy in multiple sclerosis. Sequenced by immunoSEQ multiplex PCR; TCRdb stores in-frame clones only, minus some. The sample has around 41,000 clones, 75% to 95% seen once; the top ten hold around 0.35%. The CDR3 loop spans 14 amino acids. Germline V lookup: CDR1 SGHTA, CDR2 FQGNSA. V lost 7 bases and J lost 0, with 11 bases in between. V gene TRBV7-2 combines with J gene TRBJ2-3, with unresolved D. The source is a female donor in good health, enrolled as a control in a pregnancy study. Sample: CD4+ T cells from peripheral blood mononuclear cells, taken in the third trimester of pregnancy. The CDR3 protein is CASTPGPSTDTQYF. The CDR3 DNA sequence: TGTGCCAGCACCCCCGGTCCTAGCACAGATACGCAGTATTTT.